Described below is a single T cell receptor beta chain sequence and its context. Its specificity is unknown. These data originate in a study of T cells in Graves' hyperthyroidism and ophthalmopathy. Study outcomes and limitations: Expanded thyroid clonotypes (above 0.001) were mostly also found in blood.

Trimming pared 4 bases from V and 5 bases from J, leaving 12 bases between. CDR1 and CDR2 from the germline V gene are KGHSH and LQKENI. The CDR3 spans 13 residues. The CDR3 regions of TCR beta were amplified from RNA transcripts. An initial round of RT-PCR targeting the TCR CDR3 relied on the HTBI primer set. A single record per CDR3 protein comes from TCRdb applying MiXCR to the multiplex PCR reads. In the table there are hundreds of thousands of distinct CDR3 sequences, around 15% of which are singletons. V gene TRBV18 combines with J gene TRBJ2-7; D is ambiguous. This clonotype originated in a woman aged 18-29 years with Graves' hyperthyroidism. Sequencing was done on a sample of blood. The CDR3 is CASSLLKSDEQYF. Written as DNA, the CDR3 is TGTGCCAGCTCACTTCTTAAATCCGACGAGCAGTACTTC.